Listed below are T cell receptor beta chains from one sample, sequenced in a study of Ad26.COV2.S vaccination and SARS-CoV-2 variants. Some clones are missing from TCRdb's copy, which holds only in-frame ones; the method was immunoSEQ multiplex PCR. The table records roughly 460,000 clones, roughly nine tenths of them present only once. Sequencing used peripheral blood, obtained in a trial of Ad26.COV2.S vaccine versus placebo. These receptors originate from a person between 18 and 60 years old who received the Ad26.COV2.S COVID-19 vaccine or a placebo. Both conserved end residues are part of each CDR3. A D gene is named only where the DNA matches it firmly. Clone size is shown for a subset of rows, as once, few, many or a class of expanded clone.

clone size: .
D gene: .
J gene: TRBJ1-1
V gene: TRBV3-1/TRBV3-2
CDR3 protein: CASSQGPRFLAFF
CDR3 DNA: TGTGCCAGCAGCCAAGGGCCCCGATTCCTGGCTTTCTTT

clone size: .
D gene: .
J gene: TRBJ2-7
V gene: TRBV5-8
CDR3 protein: CASSLAHRPF
CDR3 DNA: TGTGCCAGCAGCTTGGCGCACAGACCCTTC

clone size: .
D gene: TRBD2
J gene: TRBJ2-2
V gene: TRBV30
CDR3 protein: CAWQVLAGGPPGELFF
CDR3 DNA: TGTGCCTGGCAAGTTCTAGCGGGAGGGCCTCCCGGGGAGCTGTTTTTT

clone size: .
D gene: TRBD1
J gene: TRBJ2-1
V gene: TRBV7-3
CDR3 protein: CASSLAGGRNEQFF
CDR3 DNA: TGTGCCAGCAGCTTAGCAGGGGGCCGGAATGAGCAGTTCTTC

clone size: .
D gene: .
J gene: TRBJ2-7
V gene: TRBV4-1
CDR3 protein: CASSQGVGQLGAYEQYF
CDR3 DNA: TGCGCCAGCAGCCAAGGGGTCGGACAGCTCGGGGCCTACGAGCAGTACTTC

clone size: .
D gene: TRBD1
J gene: TRBJ1-2
V gene: TRBV10-3
CDR3 protein: CAITERTGLLYGYTF
CDR3 DNA: TGTGCCATCACTGAGAGGACAGGATTGCTCTATGGCTACACCTTC

clone size: few
D gene: TRBD1
J gene: TRBJ1-6
V gene: TRBV18
CDR3 protein: CASSPTDRDSPLHF
CDR3 DNA: TGTGCCAGCTCACCAACGGACAGGGACTCACCCCTCCACTTT

clone size: once
D gene: TRBD1
J gene: TRBJ2-1
V gene: TRBV27
CDR3 protein: CASSPILGQGQFF
CDR3 DNA: TGTGCCAGCAGTCCAATCTTGGGACAGGGACAGTTCTTC

clone size: once
D gene: TRBD2
J gene: TRBJ2-5
V gene: TRBV15
CDR3 protein: CATSRDGRALETQYF
CDR3 DNA: TGTGCCACCAGCAGAGACGGGAGGGCCTTGGAGACCCAGTACTTC

clone size: .
D gene: .
J gene: TRBJ2-1
V gene: TRBV28
CDR3 protein: CASSSAESSYNEQFF
CDR3 DNA: TGTGCCAGCAGTTCAGCGGAAAGCTCCTACAATGAGCAGTTCTTC

clone size: .
D gene: TRBD1
J gene: TRBJ2-7
V gene: TRBV7-8
CDR3 protein: CASSLLPIVRDRAYEQYF
CDR3 DNA: TGTGCCAGCAGCTTACTCCCGATCGTACGGGACAGGGCCTACGAGCAGTACTTC

clone size: .
D gene: .
J gene: TRBJ2-7
V gene: TRBV7-9
CDR3 protein: CASSLQSSYEQYF
CDR3 DNA: TGTGCCAGCAGCTTGCAGAGCTCCTACGAGCAGTACTTC

clone size: .
D gene: .
J gene: TRBJ1-3
V gene: TRBV7-9
CDR3 protein: CASSLMAGSGNTIYF
CDR3 DNA: TGTGCCAGCAGCTTAATGGCAGGCTCTGGAAACACCATATATTTT

clone size: .
D gene: .
J gene: TRBJ2-3
V gene: TRBV20-1
CDR3 protein: CSAGTDTQYF
CDR3 DNA: TGCAGTGCTGGGACAGATACGCAGTATTTT

clone size: .
D gene: .
J gene: TRBJ2-1
V gene: TRBV3-1/TRBV3-2
CDR3 protein: CASSLTQNGLPPSYNEQFF
CDR3 DNA: TGTGCCAGCAGCCTTACCCAGAATGGACTCCCACCTTCCTACAATGAGCAGTTCTTC

clone size: .
D gene: .
J gene: TRBJ2-7
V gene: TRBV12-5
CDR3 protein: CARMRLPKGYEQYF
CDR3 DNA: TGTGCTAGGATGAGGTTACCCAAAGGGTACGAGCAGTACTTC

clone size: .
D gene: .
J gene: TRBJ2-5
V gene: TRBV4-3
CDR3 protein: CASSQDSSLGQETQYF
CDR3 DNA: TGCGCCAGCAGCCAAGATTCTAGCCTGGGCCAAGAGACCCAGTACTTC

clone size: .
D gene: .
J gene: TRBJ1-5
V gene: TRBV28
CDR3 protein: CASSQVPTRWGNQPQHF
CDR3 DNA: TGTGCCAGCAGTCAAGTCCCCACACGGTGGGGGAATCAGCCCCAGCATTTT

clone size: .
D gene: TRBD1
J gene: TRBJ2-6
V gene: TRBV2
CDR3 protein: CATSGQGVSAGANVLTF
CDR3 DNA: TGTGCCACCTCCGGACAGGGTGTCTCCGCTGGGGCCAACGTCCTGACTTTC